The clone carrying this TCR beta chain ranks as medium-sized. Its specificity is not known. Each sample yielded about 9.9 x 10^4 assayed TCR templates. TCRdb's table, derived via immunoSEQ multiplex PCR, lists solely in-frame clones and lacks some. The table lists around 20,000 clones, under 55% of them singletons. Cocultured for about 6 days at 37°C were the mixed lymphocyte reaction cells. The sample is drawn from a study of siplizumab effects on memory and regulatory T cells. V dropped 0 bases and J dropped 6; count of bases not matched to a gene: 8. The CDR3 contains 16 residues. From germline, CDR1 is LGHNA and CDR2 YSLEER.

The source material was CFSE-low (dividing) CD4+ T cells sorted from an allogeneic mixed lymphocyte reaction. The chain employs TRBV4-3 and TRBJ2-7; 10 bases fit TRBD2. This receptor was obtained from a human donor in good health; the cells came from an allogeneic mixed lymphocyte reaction. The CDR3 spells CASSQEIASGRTEQYF. The CDR3 DNA reads as TGCGCCAGCAGCCAAGAGATTGCTAGCGGGAGAACCGAGCAGTACTTC.